This entry lists 21 T cell receptor beta chains sequenced from one sample in a study of cytomegalovirus exposure and HLA in healthy donors. Data came from immunoSEQ multiplex PCR; TCRdb stores just in-frame clones and leaves some out. The sample holds roughly 130,000 clones, more than 80% seen once. The sequenced sample was PBMCs. The receptors come from a woman aged 30 to 39 in good health and CMV-seropositive.

V and J are TRBV2 and TRBJ1-5, with a possible D match to TRBD1 (6 bases). This CDR3 is 16 amino acids long. Germline V lookup: CDR1 SNHLY, CDR2 FYNNEI. The V gene lost 8 bases and the J gene lost 9 bases, with 26 bases spanning the gap. The DNA for the CDR3 is TGTGCCAGCGGATCCGGACCGGGACGGGGGGCAGGGCCCCAGCATTTT. Its translation: CASGSGPGRGAGPQHF.

This clone has more than one count but fewer than ten. The rearrangement links TRBV27 to TRBJ1-6, with D hard to call. Germline V gene lookup returns CDR1 MNHEY and CDR2 SMNVEV (reference sequence). Deletions cut 2 bases from V and 9 bases from J, with 20 bases between. CDR3 length: 17 amino acids. The CDR3 loop reads CASSLPPGRASGSPLHF. CDR3 DNA: TGTGCCAGCAGTTTACCCCCTGGGAGGGCCAGCGGTTCACCCCTCCACTTT.

The chain has TRBV4-1 and TRBJ1-2, with D possibly matching TRBD1 (6 bases). Germline loops: CDR1 MGHRA, CDR2 YSYEKL. Trimming cost V 0 bases and J 3 bases, with 11 bases left between them. The CDR3 length is 15 residues. The CDR3, as DNA: TGCGCCAGCAGCCAAGATTTTACAGGGCACTATGGCTACACCTTC. Its translation is CASSQDFTGHYGYTF.

The V gene is TRBV27, the J gene TRBJ2-5; maybe TRBD2 (6 bases). Trimming stripped 4 bases from V and 0 bases from J, with 12 bases between. The CDR3 contains 15 residues. Per the germline V gene, CDR1 is MNHEY and CDR2 is SMNVEV (reference sequence). The CDR3 spells CASSSPGSHQETQYF. In DNA, the CDR3 is TGTGCCAGCAGTTCCCCCGGGAGTCACCAAGAGACCCAGTACTTC.

V usage is TRBV7-8 and J usage is TRBJ2-3; a weak D match, TRBD2 (6 bases). V lost 0 bases, J lost 10 bases, and 14 bases lay in between. Germline CDR1 reads SGHVS; CDR2 reads FQNEAQ. The CDR3 length is 14 residues. CDR3 in DNA: TGTGCCAGCAGCTTAGCGGGGGGAACTTTGGCGCAGTATTTT. Its translation is CASSLAGGTLAQYF.

The chain is built from TRBV19 and TRBJ2-2; a possible D gene is TRBD2 (5 bases). CDR1 LNHDA and CDR2 SQIVND come from the germline V gene (reference sequence). This CDR3 region has 15 residues. V lost 0 bases to trimming and J lost 9 bases, with 14 bases between them. The CDR3 bases are TGTGCCAGTAGTATAGATCGCTGGGGAGTCAGGGAGCTGTTTTTT. It codes for CASSIDRWGVRELFF. Drawing the rest from reference TRBV19 and TRBJ2-2, the complete variable domain is DGGITQSPKYLFRKEGQNVTLSCEQNLNHDAMYWYRQDPGQGLRLIYYSQIVNDFQKGDIAEGYSVSREKKESFPLTVTSAQKNPTAFYLCASSIDRWGVRELFFGEGSRLTVL.

The J gene is TRBJ2-7, the V gene TRBV2; 11 bases align to TRBD1. This CDR3 is built from 14 residues. CDR1 is SNHLY, CDR2 FYNNEI, per germline. Trimming at V came to 4 bases and at J to 3 bases, leaving 2 bases not matched to a gene. The CDR3 DNA sequence: TGTGCCAGCAGTGGGACAGGGGGCGGCTACGAGCAGTACTTC. It translates to CASSGTGGGYEQYF. Variable domain in full (rest from reference TRBV2 and TRBJ2-7): EPEVTQTPSHQVTQMGQEVILRCVPISNHLYFYWYRQILGQKVEFLVSFYNNEISEKSEIFDDQFSVERPDGSNFTLKIRSTKLEDSAMYFCASSGTGGGYEQYFGPGTRLTVT.

This clone was observed once. The V and J genes are TRBV6-5 and TRBJ1-2, with D unclear. The V end was cut by 0 bases, the J end by 1 base, with 3 bases between. From germline, CDR1 is MNHEY and CDR2 SVGAGI. The CDR3 loop spans 13 amino acids. CDR3 bases: TGTGCCAGCAGTTACTCACATAACTATGGCTACACCTTC. As protein: CASSYSHNYGYTF.

V usage is TRBV28 and J usage is TRBJ2-7; 14 bases are a match to TRBD2. Germline values: CDR1 MDHEN, CDR2 SYDVKM. The CDR3 runs 16 residues. V trimming: 6 bases; J trimming: 4 bases; junction bases outside the gene matches: 8. The DNA for the CDR3 is TGTGCCAGCAGCTCGGGGACTAGCGGGAGTCAGTACGAGCAGTACTTC. This gives the protein CASSSGTSGSQYEQYF.

This clone was picked up a small number of times. This sequence joins TRBV10-1 and TRBJ2-7, with a tentative D call TRBD1 (5 bases). Between the trimmed V and J ends, which lost 2 bases and 5 bases, there was a span of 13 bases. The CDR3 loop spans 14 amino acids. Looked up from germline, CDR1 is WNHNN and CDR2 is SYGVQD (reference sequence). CDR3 DNA sequence: TGCGCCAGCAGTGAGAACCCTAAGGGGCACGAGCAGTACTTC. Protein product: CASSENPKGHEQYF.

This chain uses TRBV27 with TRBJ2-1; D not resolved. This CDR3 contains 12 residues. Germline loops: CDR1 MNHEY, CDR2 SMNVEV (reference sequence). V lost 6 bases and J 8 bases, leaving 11 bases between the germline ends. The CDR3 sequence is CASRPGLHEQFF. The CDR3 DNA sequence: TGTGCCAGCAGGCCGGGTCTCCATGAGCAGTTCTTC.

The table lists this clone with a few counts. The chain combines TRBV6-1 with TRBJ2-2; 7 nucleotides agree with TRBD1. Germline CDR1 is MNHNS and CDR2 is SASEGT. Germline trimming cut 8 bases from V and 4 bases from J; bases unmatched to any gene: 4. The CDR3 totals 13 residues. Here the CDR3 reads CASQTGFTGELFF. The CDR3 DNA sequence: TGTGCCAGCCAGACAGGGTTCACCGGGGAGCTGTTTTTT.

The chain combines TRBV27 with TRBJ2-1; 10 positions match TRBD1. CDR1 and CDR2 from the germline V gene are MNHEY and SMNVEV (reference sequence). The length of the CDR3 is 18 residues. Trimming removed 5 bases from V and 1 base from J; junction bases left unmatched: 11. Here the CDR3 reads CASSPTYRDRGSYNEQFF. The CDR3 DNA follows: TGTGCCAGCAGTCCGACCTACCGGGACAGGGGATCCTACAATGAGCAGTTCTTC.

This clone was observed once. The CDR3, as DNA: TGTGCCAGCAGCCGTGGACAGAGAACGAACACTGAAGCTTTCTTT. It yields the protein CASSRGQRTNTEAFF. The chain links TRBV14 to TRBJ1-1, with D possibly being TRBD1 (6 bases). The germline CDR1 and CDR2 sequences are SGHDN and FVKESK. The ends were cut back, 4 bases at V and 1 base at J, with 13 bases in the middle. This CDR3 contains 15 residues. Full variable domain (remainder filled in from reference TRBV14 and TRBJ1-1): EAGVTQFPSHSVIEKGQTVTLRCDPISGHDNLYWYRRVMGKEIKFLLHFVKESKQDESGMPNNRFLAERTGGTYSTLKVQPAELEDSGVYFCASSRGQRTNTEAFFGQGTRLTVV.

The chain couples TRBV5-6 to TRBJ2-3; the D gene is possibly TRBD2 (6 bases). Germline V gene sequence: CDR1 SGHDT, CDR2 YYEEEE. Trimming removed 1 base from V and 4 bases from J, with 10 bases in between. CDR3 length: 14 amino acids. The CDR3, as DNA: TGTGCCAGCAGCTTGAGGGACTGGGCAGATACGCAGTATTTT. Protein product: CASSLRDWADTQYF.

The chain recombines TRBV27 with TRBJ2-2; weak D call: TRBD2 (5 bases). Germline V gene lookup returns CDR1 MNHEY and CDR2 SMNVEV (reference sequence). The CDR3 is made up of 16 amino acids. V lost 9 bases and J 3 bases, leaving 20 bases between the germline ends. In DNA, the CDR3 is TGTGCCAGTAAACACCCTAGCCGGCGGGACACCGGGGAGCTGTTTTTT. This gives the protein CASKHPSRRDTGELFF.

The chain has TRBV7-2 and TRBJ2-5, with 8 bases aligning to TRBD2. There are 16 residues in the CDR3. The V gene end was trimmed by 2 bases and the J gene end by 7 bases; junction bases not matched to a gene: 12. In germline, CDR1 is SGHTA, CDR2 FQGNSA. The DNA of the CDR3 is TGTGCCAGCAGCTTAAACGGGGGGGCCGGATCCGGGACCCAGTACTTC. It encodes CASSLNGGAGSGTQYF.

The gene calls are TRBV5-1 and TRBJ2-7; 11 bases fit TRBD2. J gave up 7 bases and V 6 bases, and 12 bases lay outside the gene matches. The CDR3 is made up of 15 amino acids. Germline V gene sequence: CDR1 SGHRS, CDR2 YFSETQ. The CDR3, as DNA: TGCGCCAGCACCTCCTACCTAGCGGGAGGTGGAGAGCAGTACTTC. It is translated as CASTSYLAGGGEQYF.

The chain couples TRBV7-9 to TRBJ2-1; 9 positions agree with TRBD2. V gave up 5 bases and J gave up 4 bases; unmatched junction bases: 9. This CDR3 has 16 amino acids. Germline CDR1 and CDR2: SEHNR and FQNEAQ (reference sequence). This CDR3 reads CASSELGLASYNEQFF. Here the CDR3 DNA reads TGTGCCAGCAGCGAATTAGGACTAGCGAGTTACAATGAGCAGTTCTTC. Complete variable domain (other parts from reference TRBV7-9 and TRBJ2-1): DTGVSQNPRHKITKRGQNVTFRCDPISEHNRLYWYRQTLGQGPEFLTYFQNEAQLEKSRLLSDRFSAERPKGSFSTLEIQRTEQGDSAMYLCASSELGLASYNEQFFGPGTRLTVL.

The V call is TRBV14, the J call TRBJ1-1, with 10 bases aligning to TRBD1. Germline V gives CDR1 SGHDN, CDR2 FVKESK. Germline trimming cut 4 bases from V and 1 base from J; bases unmatched to any gene: 3. This CDR3 is 15 amino acids long. CDR3 sequence: CASSRRDRGNTEAFF. The CDR3 nucleotides read TGTGCCAGCAGCCGCCGGGACAGGGGGAACACTGAAGCTTTCTTT. Complete variable domain (other parts from reference TRBV14 and TRBJ1-1): EAGVTQFPSHSVIEKGQTVTLRCDPISGHDNLYWYRRVMGKEIKFLLHFVKESKQDESGMPNNRFLAERTGGTYSTLKVQPAELEDSGVYFCASSRRDRGNTEAFFGQGTRLTVV.

The chain uses TRBV9 and TRBJ2-7, with 15 bases matching TRBD2. There are 18 residues in the CDR3. The V gene's germline CDR1 is SGDLS and CDR2 YYNGEE. J lost 3 bases, V lost 3 bases, and 10 bases had no gene match. The CDR3 DNA sequence: TGTGCCAGCAGCGGCGCCGGGACTAGCGGGGGGACTAGCTACGAGCAGTACTTC. Translating gives CASSGAGTSGGTSYEQYF. The complete variable domain, with remaining parts taken from reference TRBV9 and TRBJ2-7, reads DSGVTQTPKHLITATGQRVTLRCSPRSGDLSVYWYQQSLDQGLQFLIQYYNGEERAKGNILERFSAQQFPDLHSELNLSSLELGDSALYFCASSGAGTSGGTSYEQYFGPGTRLTVT.